This entry describes one T cell receptor beta chain. As handled by the study authors: Reference gene primer amplification in the assay estimated nucleated cell counts. Only in-frame clones appear in the TCRdb table, and some are missing; sequencing was by immunoSEQ multiplex PCR. V and J calls and clone size are given by that table; D and trimming were obtained from the DNA. The top ten hold 5% to 6.5% of the sample, which has under 120,000 clones, roughly 69% seen once. Trimming removed 9 bases at V and 8 bases at J, with 13 bases between. Germline V lookup: CDR1 MDHEN, CDR2 SYDVKM. The length of the CDR3 is 11 residues. The sample originates from a study of blood T cell repertoires in COVID-19.

This sequence was found in an elderly man with acute or convalescent COVID-19. Sequenced input: peripheral blood. The J gene is TRBJ1-2, the V gene TRBV28, with D unclear. CDR3 sequence reads: CARRERRGYTF. CDR3 nucleotide sequence: TGTGCCAGGAGGGAGCGTCGCGGCTACACCTTC.